Shown below are 11 T cell receptor beta chains from a single sample sequenced in a study of blood T cells in healthy people across ages. A second PCR, run for roughly 7 to 12 cycles, used a sample-barcoded 5' primer plus a J-beta primer mix. TCRdb ran MiXCR on the 5' RACE reads and lists one entry per CDR3 protein. The sample consists of approximately 690,000 distinct CDR3 sequences, around two fifths of them appearing once. Sequencing input: blood. The receptors originated from an elderly man in good health.

The sample holds many counts of this clonotype. This rearrangement joins TRBV5-1 to TRBJ2-3, with a tentative D call TRBD1 (6 bases). The CDR3 extends over 16 amino acids. Germline CDR1 SGHRS, CDR2 YFSETQ. Trimming removed 2 bases at V and 1 base at J, with 14 bases between. The CDR3 spells CASSLRQGFGTDTQYF. Written as DNA, the CDR3 is TGCGCCAGCAGCTTAAGGCAGGGGTTTGGCACAGATACGCAGTATTTT.

V gene TRBV20-1 combines with J gene TRBJ2-5; TRBD2 matches at 10 bases. Germline CDR1 is DFQATT and CDR2 is SNEGSKA (reference sequence). The CDR3 has 14 residues. The trim removed 4 bases at V and 1 base at J, leaving 3 bases unmatched. The CDR3 DNA sequence: TGCAGTGCTACAGCGGGGGGGCCCCAAGAGACCCAGTACTTC. Translating gives CSATAGGPQETQYF.

This clonotype was seen a handful of times. The gene calls are TRBV20-1 and TRBJ2-4; tentative D call: TRBD1 (5 bases). The J call is in doubt because the DNA end fits TRBJ2-7 better. The CDR3 totals 14 residues. The germline CDR1 and CDR2 sequences are DFQATT and SNEGSKA (reference sequence). CDR3: CSARDRQTFYEQYF. Here the CDR3 DNA reads TGCAGTGCTAGAGACCGACAGACTTTCTACGAGCAGTACTTC.

The rearrangement uses TRBV7-2 and TRBJ2-2; 7 positions match TRBD2. Germline loops: CDR1 SGHTA, CDR2 FQGNSA. The CDR3 consists of 14 residues. V lost 5 bases and J lost 7; bases outside the gene matches: 7. The DNA of the CDR3 is TGTGCCAGCAGCAAACAGCGGGGTATCGGGGAGCTGTTTTTT. Its protein is CASSKQRGIGELFF. The full variable domain, rest sourced from reference TRBV7-2 and TRBJ2-2, is GAGVSQSPSNKVTEKGKDVELRCDPISGHTALYWYRQSLGQGLEFLIYFQGNSAPDKSGLPSDRFSAERTGGSVSTLTIQRTQQEDSAVYLCASSKQRGIGELFFGEGSRLTVL.

The V gene is TRBV28, the J gene TRBJ2-3; no clear D. The CDR3 covers 13 residues. Deletions cut 2 bases from V and 4 bases from J, with 7 bases between. Germline lookup yields CDR1 MDHEN and CDR2 SYDVKM. In DNA form, the CDR3 reads TGTGCCAGCAGTTTAGCTAGATCAGATACGCAGTATTTT. It is translated as CASSLARSDTQYF.

This chain joins TRBV7-2 and TRBJ2-3; D is uncertain. Germline V gene sequence: CDR1 SGHTA, CDR2 FQGNSA. The CDR3 spans 12 residues. V was pared by 1 base and J by 10 bases, with 9 bases between. The CDR3 DNA is TGTGCCAGCAGCTTAGGACCGAGGTCGCAGTATTTT. It specifies CASSLGPRSQYF.

This clonotype occurred a few times. The chain has TRBV20-1 and TRBJ2-1; 8 bases are shared with TRBD2. V was pared by 2 bases and J by 7 bases, with 16 bases of the junction left unmatched. This CDR3 is built from 17 residues. Germline V gives CDR1 DFQATT, CDR2 SNEGSKA (reference sequence). The DNA for the CDR3 is TGCAGTGCTAGAAATTTGGGCGGGAGGACCCTCGGAAATGAGCAGTTCTTC. Residues: CSARNLGGRTLGNEQFF.

The V gene is TRBV20-1, the J gene TRBJ1-2; TRBD1 matches 7 bases. V shed 0 bases and J 2 bases; nucleotides not matched to a gene: 12. The CDR3 covers 17 residues. The V gene's germline CDR1 is DFQATT and CDR2 SNEGSKA (reference sequence). CDR3: CSARDTGGGRSNYGYTF. The CDR3 DNA sequence: TGCAGTGCTAGAGACACGGGAGGGGGCAGGTCAAACTATGGCTACACCTTC.

The rearrangement joins TRBV19 to TRBJ1-6; D is possibly TRBD1 (5 bases). This CDR3 region has 14 residues. Per germline, CDR1 LNHDA and CDR2 SQIVND (reference sequence). V lost 3 bases, J lost 7 bases, and 10 bases lay in between. The CDR3 DNA sequence: TGTGCCAGTAGTATCGGGGGGATGAATTCACCCCTCCACTTT. It encodes CASSIGGMNSPLHF.

The CDR3 sequence is CATGTGTYEQYF. CDR3 bases: TGTGCTACCGGGACAGGGACCTACGAGCAGTACTTC. The chain recombines TRBV6-1 with TRBJ2-5, with TRBD1 matching 9 bases. The end of the DNA is better explained by TRBJ2-7, so the J call may be wrong. The CDR3 consists of 12 residues. Looked up from germline, CDR1 is MNHNS and CDR2 is SASEGT.

V is TRBV20-1 and J is TRBJ2-7; 13 positions match TRBD2. The germline gives CDR1 DFQATT, CDR2 SNEGSKA (reference sequence). The CDR3 runs 17 residues. The junction had 18 bases not matched to a gene; V was cut back by 6 bases and J by 7 bases. The CDR3 sequence is CSAGKTSGRLLKVEQYF. The CDR3 DNA reads TGCAGTGCCGGCAAGACTAGCGGGAGGCTTTTGAAGGTTGAGCAGTACTTC.